This TCR beta chain was profiled in a study of shared clonotypes between healthy human individuals. A 200 ng quantity of DNA, around 30,000 T cell genomes, went into the sorted-subset replicate PCRs. Clones were read by immunoSEQ multiplex PCR, and TCRdb kept only the in-frame ones, dropping some. The data contain approximately 840,000 clones, about 97% of them seen just once; the ten biggest clones take up about 0.25%. A remark on this clone: Its target is not known.

Findings and limits, study-wide: Clonotype sharing across several donors was observed for roughly 5% of naive CD4 clonotypes.

This CDR3 region has 14 residues. V was pared by 1 base and J by 2 bases, with 7 bases between. Per germline, CDR1 SGHVS and CDR2 FNYEAQ. Naive CD8 cells comprised CD45RO-negative, CCR7-positively selected cells, excluding terminally differentiated effector memory CD45RA+ cells. This chain uses TRBV7-6 with TRBJ2-3; D gene unclear. Material: naive CD8+ T cells sorted from blood. The TCR comes from a man aged 25-45 years in good health. CDR3 DNA sequence: TGTGCCAGCAGCTTAGATACTTACACAGATACGCAGTATTTT. As protein: CASSLDTYTDTQYF.